This is a list of T cell receptor beta chains from one sample in a study of T cell changes during pregnancy in multiple sclerosis. Profiling relied on immunoSEQ multiplex PCR, and the TCRdb table lists in-frame clones only, not all of them. The sample holds roughly 80,000 clones, under 95% seen once. The sequencing here drew on peripheral blood, taken before pregnancy. These TCRs come from a female donor with multiple sclerosis, enrolled in a pregnancy study. CDR3s include the opening cysteine and the closing phenylalanine or tryptophan. The D gene is left open where the match is weak. Only some rows state a clone size, as once, few, many or a class for expanded clones.

v_call	d_call	clone_size	j_call	cdr3_aa	cdr3_nt
TRBV11-2	-	-	TRBJ1-4	CASTLKPGWGKLFF	TGTGCCAGCACCTTGAAACCGGGGTGGGGAAAACTGTTTTTT
TRBV7-6	-	-	TRBJ2-7	CASSQIGVGTGSYEQYF	TGTGCCAGCAGCCAAATAGGGGTCGGGACTGGATCCTACGAGCAGTACTTC
TRBV6-5	-	-	TRBJ2-7	CASSAGSYEQYF	TGTGCCAGCAGTGCGGGCTCCTACGAGCAGTACTTC
TRBV19	-	-	TRBJ2-1	CASSIGQLGDEQFF	TGTGCCAGTAGTATAGGACAGCTTGGGGATGAGCAGTTCTTC
TRBV5-1	-	-	TRBJ2-7	CASSLGGFEQYF	TGCGCCAGCAGCTTGGGAGGGTTCGAGCAGTACTTC
TRBV19	-	-	TRBJ2-7	CASSSNHRVRGEQYF	TGTGCCAGTAGTAGCAACCACAGGGTACGAGGCGAGCAGTACTTC
TRBV15	TRBD1	-	TRBJ2-1	CATSREGTGFSNEQFF	TGTGCCACCAGCAGAGAGGGGACAGGGTTTTCCAATGAGCAGTTCTTC
TRBV19	TRBD1	-	TRBJ2-7	CASSFTGGPYEQYF	TGTGCCAGTAGTTTCACAGGGGGCCCCTACGAGCAGTACTTC
TRBV30	-	-	TRBJ1-2	CAWSSHALGRNYGYTF	TGTGCCTGGAGTTCACATGCCCTGGGGAGGAACTATGGCTACACCTTC
TRBV7-9	TRBD1	-	TRBJ2-7	CASSSDRDRVEQYF	TGTGCCAGCAGCTCGGACCGGGACAGGGTCGAGCAGTACTTC
TRBV9	-	-	TRBJ1-2	CASSVDTRYGYTF	TGTGCCAGCAGCGTAGACACAAGATATGGCTACACCTTC
TRBV7-8	-	-	TRBJ2-7	CASSLSRAPAYEQYF	TGTGCCAGCAGCTTAAGCAGGGCACCAGCTTACGAGCAGTACTTC
TRBV27	-	once	TRBJ2-1	CASRLGRSSYNEQFF	TGTGCCAGCAGACTTGGGAGGAGCTCCTACAATGAGCAGTTCTTC
TRBV19	-	-	TRBJ2-7	CASSTGYEQYF	TGTGCCAGTAGTACAGGGTACGAGCAGTACTTC
TRBV9	TRBD1	-	TRBJ1-6	CASSDRDSAYNSPLHF	TGTGCCAGCAGCGACCGGGACAGCGCCTATAATTCACCCCTCCACTTT
TRBV6-5	TRBD1	-	TRBJ2-7	CASSTGGKRGEQYF	TGTGCCAGCAGTACAGGGGGGAAGAGGGGCGAGCAGTACTTC
TRBV5-8	TRBD2	-	TRBJ2-1	CASSLRGSGDLRLYNEQFF	TGTGCCAGCAGCTTGAGGGGTAGCGGGGACCTTCGTCTTTACAATGAGCAGTTCTTC
TRBV2	-	-	TRBJ1-1	CASSDVGGGQAFF	TGTGCCAGCAGTGACGTAGGGGGAGGGCAAGCTTTCTTT
TRBV5-1	TRBD1	-	TRBJ2-6	CASGQGSGGANVLTF	TGCGCCAGCGGACAGGGCTCGGGTGGGGCCAACGTCCTGACTTTC
TRBV10-2	-	-	TRBJ2-3	CASSTPRDITDTQYF	TGCGCCAGCAGTACACCCCGGGACATCACAGATACGCAGTATTTT
TRBV27	TRBD1	-	TRBJ1-2	CASSLGGQGGGYTF	TGTGCCAGCAGTTTAGGGGGACAGGGGGGCGGCTACACCTTC
TRBV10-1	TRBD2	-	TRBJ2-2	CASSESLAGRDTGELFF	TGCGCCAGCAGTGAGTCGCTCGCAGGGAGGGACACCGGGGAGCTGTTTTTT
TRBV7-9	-	-	TRBJ2-5	CASSFFRGKGSKETQYF	TGTGCCAGCAGCTTCTTTCGGGGGAAGGGGTCAAAAGAGACCCAGTACTTC
TRBV7-9	-	-	TRBJ1-2	CASSLERRQGYGYTF	TGTGCCAGCAGCTTAGAACGCAGGCAAGGATATGGCTACACCTTC
TRBV7-3	-	once	TRBJ2-1	CASLSGGRPYNEQFF	TGTGCCAGCTTGAGTGGAGGTAGACCCTACAATGAGCAGTTCTTC
TRBV6-5	-	-	TRBJ1-1	CASSFQAGVGNTEAFF	TGTGCCAGCAGTTTCCAGGCAGGGGTTGGGAACACTGAAGCTTTCTTT
TRBV27	TRBD1	once	TRBJ2-4	CASSLKGQGIGAKNIQYF	TGTGCCAGCAGTTTAAAGGGACAGGGGATCGGGGCCAAAAACATTCAGTACTTC
TRBV27	-	-	TRBJ1-1	CASSFRGGNTEAFF	TGTGCCAGCAGTTTCCGGGGAGGGAACACTGAAGCTTTCTTT
TRBV2	-	few	TRBJ1-1	CASSEVIQLF	TGTGCCAGCAGTGAAGTCATACAGCTTTTT
TRBV4-2	TRBD2	-	TRBJ2-7	CASSQLGSGGPGEQYF	TGTGCCAGCAGCCAACTGGGTAGCGGGGGTCCGGGCGAGCAGTACTTC
TRBV27	-	-	TRBJ1-1	CASSEGQVNTEAFF	TGTGCCAGCAGCGAGGGACAAGTGAACACTGAAGCTTTCTTT
TRBV7-3	TRBD2	-	TRBJ2-5	CASSQGVLGLAGEETQYF	TGTGCCAGCAGCCAAGGGGTTTTGGGACTAGCGGGGGAAGAGACCCAGTACTTC
TRBV5-4	TRBD1	few	TRBJ2-5	CASSLLDRGQETQYF	TGTGCCAGCAGCTTGTTGGACAGGGGCCAAGAGACCCAGTACTTC
TRBV19	-	-	TRBJ1-4	CASSTGQNNEKLFF	TGTGCCAGTAGTACCGGACAGAATAATGAAAAACTGTTTTTT
TRBV18	-	-	TRBJ2-4	CASSPRQGLAKNIQYF	TGTGCCAGCTCACCTCGCCAGGGACTAGCCAAAAACATTCAGTACTTC
TRBV4-1	TRBD1	-	TRBJ1-2	CASSLPGTVRTNYGYTF	TGCGCCAGCAGCCTGCCCGGGACAGTGAGAACTAACTATGGCTACACCTTC
TRBV7-2	-	few	TRBJ1-4	CASSLGRLEKLFF	TGTGCCAGCAGCTTAGGGAGGCTGGAAAAACTGTTTTTT
TRBV6-6	-	-	TRBJ1-2	CASSYFPSTF	TGTGCCAGCAGTTACTTCCCCTCTACCTTC
TRBV19	-	once	TRBJ1-2	CASSLRTGRGYTF	TGTGCCAGTAGTTTGCGTACAGGAAGAGGCTACACCTTC
TRBV4-1	TRBD1	-	TRBJ1-2	CASSQEKAGQDIVNYGYTF	TGCGCCAGCAGCCAAGAGAAGGCGGGACAGGACATTGTTAACTATGGCTACACCTTC
TRBV30	-	-	TRBJ2-7	CAWSVQGYEQYF	TGTGCCTGGAGTGTACAGGGCTACGAGCAGTACTTC
TRBV2	TRBD1	-	TRBJ1-2	CASHETGVGNYGYTF	TGTGCCAGTCATGAAACAGGGGTCGGCAACTATGGCTACACCTTC
TRBV7-9	-	few	TRBJ1-1	CASSRGSGFSEAFF	TGTGCCAGCAGCCGCGGGTCGGGTTTCTCTGAAGCTTTCTTT
TRBV9	-	-	TRBJ2-5	CASSVGQQETQYF	TGTGCCAGCAGCGTAGGGCAACAAGAGACCCAGTACTTC
TRBV19	-	once	TRBJ1-3	CASSNGPDTIYF	TGTGCCAGTAGTAATGGGCCGGACACCATATATTTT
TRBV6-5	TRBD1	-	TRBJ2-7	CASVGTGYHEQYF	TGTGCCAGCGTGGGGACAGGGTACCACGAGCAGTACTTC
TRBV9	TRBD1	-	TRBJ1-1	CASSGALDRGWEAFF	TGTGCCAGCAGCGGAGCACTAGACAGGGGCTGGGAAGCTTTCTTT
TRBV6-1	-	-	TRBJ1-1	CASSDGLRDTEAFF	TGTGCCAGCAGTGACGGCCTCAGGGACACTGAAGCTTTCTTT